Each of the 16 T cell receptor beta chains below was sequenced from the same sample in a study of blood T cell repertoires in COVID-19. Libraries were prepared by immunoSEQ multiplex PCR; TCRdb keeps only in-frame clonotypes and omits some of them. The data contain 300,000 to 350,000 clones, about nine tenths of them singletons. The sample consisted of peripheral blood. Source of these receptors: a man in his late teens or twenties with active or convalescent COVID-19.

The chain couples TRBV24-1 to TRBJ2-3; TRBD2 aligns across 7 bases. CDR1 and CDR2 (germline): KGHDR, SFDVKD. The CDR3 totals 17 residues. Trimming cost V 9 bases and J 2 bases; bases outside gene matches: 16. The CDR3, as DNA: TGTGCCACCCGCCCCGGCGGGCTAGCGGACCTCACAGATACGCAGTATTTT. Its translation: CATRPGGLADLTDTQYF.

In its sample, this clone was seen a few times. The CDR3 DNA is TGTGCCAGCGGGCTTACGGGGTCCGACTACAATGAGCAGTTCTTC. Encoded protein: CASGLTGSDYNEQFF. V usage is TRBV2 and J usage is TRBJ2-1; D possibly corresponds to TRBD2 (5 bases). V shed 8 bases and J shed 3 bases, with 17 bases lying between them. Germline V gene sequence: CDR1 SNHLY, CDR2 FYNNEI. The CDR3 runs to 15 residues.

The DNA of the CDR3 is TGCGCCAGCAGCTGGGACAGGTACCACGAGCAGTACTTC. Its translation is CASSWDRYHEQYF. The chain carries TRBV5-1 and TRBJ2-7, with 8 bases matching TRBD1. The CDR3 runs to 13 residues. Trimming at V came to 3 bases and at J to 5 bases, leaving 4 bases not matched to a gene. Per the germline V gene, CDR1 is SGHRS and CDR2 is YFSETQ.

The chain couples TRBV27 to TRBJ1-3, with D tentatively TRBD1 (6 bases). CDR3 length: 15 amino acids. Trimming pared 4 bases from V and 0 bases from J, leaving 10 bases between. Germline V CDR1 and CDR2: MNHEY, SMNVEV (reference sequence). Here the CDR3 reads CASSSGQYSGNTIYF. For the CDR3, the DNA is TGTGCCAGCAGTTCCGGACAGTACTCTGGAAACACCATATATTTT.

V and J are TRBV7-8 and TRBJ2-3; 7 nucleotides line up with TRBD1. Germline CDR1 reads SGHVS; CDR2 reads FQNEAQ. J gave up 1 base and V 6 bases, and 4 bases lay outside the gene matches. The CDR3 has 14 residues. Here the CDR3 reads CASSFTGGTDTQYF. CDR3 nucleotides: TGTGCCAGCAGTTTTACAGGGGGCACAGATACGCAGTATTTT.

The rearrangement joins TRBV7-8 to TRBJ1-1; 10 bases fit TRBD1. The CDR3 consists of 15 residues. The V and J ends lost 5 bases and 3 bases, in that order; junction bases with no gene match: 6. Germline assignment: CDR1 SGHVS and CDR2 FQNEAQ. The CDR3 DNA follows: TGTGCCAGCAGCAAGGGGGACAGGGGCTACACTGAAGCTTTCTTT. Translated: CASSKGDRGYTEAFF.

The chain combines TRBV27 with TRBJ2-3, with D possibly matching TRBD1 (5 bases). The CDR3 is made up of 14 amino acids. In germline, CDR1 is MNHEY, CDR2 SMNVEV (reference sequence). Trimming took 3 bases from V and 4 from J, leaving 11 bases between them. CDR3 DNA sequence: TGTGCCAGCAGTTTGATGACAGCCGCAGATACGCAGTATTTT. Translated: CASSLMTAADTQYF.

This chain links TRBV7-2 with TRBJ2-1, with TRBD2 matching 10 bases. Germline V gives CDR1 SGHTA, CDR2 FQGNSA. This CDR3 is built from 15 residues. The J segment lost 4 bases and the V segment lost 5 bases, leaving 5 bases of the junction unmatched. The CDR3 spells CASSPSAGGYNEQFF. CDR3 bases: TGTGCCAGCAGCCCCTCAGCGGGGGGGTACAATGAGCAGTTCTTC.

This clone was picked up one time. This chain connects TRBV5-1 to TRBJ2-7, with 10 bases aligning to TRBD2. The CDR3 runs to 15 residues. The germline V gene has CDR1 SGHRS and CDR2 YFSETQ. V was pared by 1 base and J by 6 bases, with 7 bases of the junction left unmatched. CDR3 sequence: CASSLLASGSSEQYF. CDR3 sequence (DNA): TGCGCCAGCAGCTTGCTGGCTAGCGGGAGTTCCGAGCAGTACTTC.

V usage is TRBV9 and J usage is TRBJ2-3; 8 nucleotides match TRBD1. Germline assignment: CDR1 SGDLS and CDR2 YYNGEE. The CDR3 extends over 16 amino acids. The V gene end was trimmed by 3 bases and the J gene end by 2 bases; junction bases not matched to a gene: 8. The CDR3 bases are TGTGCCAGCAGCGCCTCACAGGGGGGAAACACAGATACGCAGTATTTT. Protein: CASSASQGGNTDTQYF.

The gene calls are TRBV19 and TRBJ2-5; possible D gene TRBD1, 5 bases. Trimming pared 2 bases from V and 2 bases from J, leaving 9 bases between. The V gene's germline CDR1 is LNHDA and CDR2 SQIVND (reference sequence). CDR3 length equals 14 residues. The CDR3 nucleotides read TGTGCCAGTAGTATAACACCAGGGCAAGAGACCCAGTACTTC. Translated, it gives CASSITPGQETQYF.

CDR3 in DNA: TGTGCCAGCAGCTACAGGGGGCCTGGCACTGAAGCTTTCTTT. Protein: CASSYRGPGTEAFF. The rearrangement uses TRBV11-2 and TRBJ1-1, with 9 bases identical to TRBD1. The CDR3 covers 14 residues. J was trimmed by 4 bases and V by 4 bases; bases with no gene match: 4. Germline V gives CDR1 SGHAT, CDR2 FQNNGV. The full variable domain, rest sourced from reference TRBV11-2 and TRBJ1-1, is EAGVAQSPRYKIIEKRQSVAFWCNPISGHATLYWYQQILGQGPKLLIQFQNNGVVDDSQLPKDRFSAERLKGVDSTLKIQPAKLEDSAVYLCASSYRGPGTEAFFGQGTRLTVV.

The genes are TRBV7-9 and TRBJ1-1; D remains unclear. Germline V gives CDR1 SEHNR, CDR2 FQNEAQ (reference sequence). The CDR3 is made up of 14 amino acids. V dropped 1 base and J dropped 0 bases, with 6 bases sitting between them. DNA of the CDR3: TGTGCCAGCAGCTTAGAATATTTGAACACTGAAGCTTTCTTT. Residues: CASSLEYLNTEAFF.

Only a few counts were recorded for this clone. This chain connects TRBV19 to TRBJ2-5; possibly TRBD1 for D (6 bases). CDR1 is LNHDA, CDR2 SQIVND, per germline (reference sequence). The CDR3 length is 14 residues. CDR3 nucleotide sequence: TGTGCAGAGCGTAATCGACAGGCAGCGGAGACCCAGTACTTC. This sequence encodes CAERNRQAAETQYF.

The V call is TRBV5-6, the J call TRBJ2-2; D unclear. Trimming cost V 1 base and J 4 bases, with 8 bases left between them. Germline loops: CDR1 SGHDT, CDR2 YYEEEE. The CDR3 totals 14 residues. CDR3 sequence: CASSLNPLTGELFF. CDR3 nucleotides: TGTGCCAGCAGCTTGAATCCCCTCACCGGGGAGCTGTTTTTT.

The chain joins TRBV6-6 to TRBJ1-5; TRBD1 matches 8 bases. V was clipped by 5 bases and J by 3 bases; unmatched bases: 3. Per the germline V gene, CDR1 is MNHNY and CDR2 is SVGAGI (reference sequence). The CDR3 length is 14 residues. The CDR3: CASSRTGNNQPQHF. The CDR3 DNA reads TGTGCCAGCAGTCGGACAGGGAACAATCAGCCCCAGCATTTT.